This TCR beta chain stems from a study of blood T cell repertoires in COVID-19. For the study at large: Samples came from the United States, Italy and Spain, spanning acute and convalescent COVID-19. PBMCs, B-cell-depleted T cells, or T cells were the source of the cDNA or gDNA that made up the material.

In the original analysis: Estimation of nucleated cell counts relied on the amplification of reference gene primers. Libraries were prepared by immunoSEQ multiplex PCR; TCRdb keeps only in-frame clonotypes and omits some of them. D and trimming were read from the DNA, whereas the V and J calls and clone size are those reported in that table. The data show roughly 140,000 clones, roughly 85% seen once. Trimming shortened V by 10 bases and J by 3 bases, and 7 bases separated the two germline ends. The germline V gene encodes CDR1 MNHEY and CDR2 SMNVEV (reference sequence). The length of the CDR3 is 11 residues.

V gene TRBV27 combines with J gene TRBJ2-4, with D hard to call. The sequence was collected from a man aged 50 to 59 with acute or convalescent COVID-19. Sequenced input: peripheral blood. Here the CDR3 reads CATRLKNIQYF. CDR3 nucleotides: TGTGCCACTCGACTCAAAAACATTCAGTACTTC.